Each of the 14 T cell receptor beta chains below was sequenced from the same sample in a study of T cells in Graves' hyperthyroidism and ophthalmopathy. RNA transcripts served as the template for amplifying TCR beta CDR3 regions. The study used the HTBI primer set for a first-round RT-PCR of the TCR CDR3. A single record per CDR3 protein comes from TCRdb applying MiXCR to the multiplex PCR reads. The sample carries more than 350,000 distinct CDR3 sequences, 14% to 15% recorded once. Sequenced: blood. The receptors here all came from a woman aged 30 to 39 with Graves' hyperthyroidism.

Concerning this clonotype: A read error is possible here, since a much larger clone lies one base away. The J gene is TRBJ2-3, the V gene TRBV2; a weak D match, TRBD1 (6 bases). The germline CDR1 and CDR2 sequences are SNHLY and FYNNEI. The germline V and J ends were trimmed by 4 bases and 0 bases, with 14 bases remaining between them. The CDR3 runs 16 residues. This CDR3 is CASSVGWGRSTDTQYF. As DNA, the CDR3 is TGTGCCAGCAGTGTAGGCTGGGGGCGAAGCACAGATACGCAGTATTTT.

This chain uses TRBV10-2 with TRBJ2-7, with 9 bases that match TRBD2. Germline values: CDR1 WSHSY, CDR2 SAAADI. Trimming cost V 7 bases and J 3 bases; bases outside gene matches: 7. The CDR3 runs to 14 residues. The CDR3 loop reads CASKASGAYYEQYF. CDR3 in DNA: TGCGCCAGCAAGGCTAGCGGGGCCTACTACGAGCAGTACTTC.

About this clonotype: A read error may produce the germline difference seen at one junction end. The V and J genes are TRBV5-6 and TRBJ2-5, with TRBD2 identical over 11 bases. This CDR3 is 15 amino acids long. Germline CDR1 and CDR2: SGHDT and YYEEEE. The CDR3 is CARSWGLAAQETQYF. CDR3 DNA sequence: TGTGCCCGCAGTTGGGGACTAGCGGCTCAAGAGACCCAGTACTTC.

This clonotype was seen many times. The V gene is TRBV3-1, the J gene TRBJ1-4; TRBD1 aligns across 7 bases. The V segment lost 2 bases and the J segment 0 bases; nucleotides outside the gene matches: 3. CDR3 size: 16 residues. Germline V gives CDR1 LGHDT, CDR2 YNNKEL (reference sequence). The CDR3 region has the DNA TGTGCCAGCAGCCAACACAGGGGTTCAACTAATGAAAAACTGTTTTTT. Translating gives CASSQHRGSTNEKLFF.

This clonotype was recorded at least ten times. V usage is TRBV12-3 or TRBV12-4 and J usage is TRBJ1-1, with no clear D. Trimming took 3 bases from V and 6 from J, leaving 11 bases between them. The CDR3 has 13 residues. This CDR3 reads CASSFLTEAEAFF. In DNA form, the CDR3 reads TGTGCCAGCAGTTTTTTGACGGAGGCTGAAGCTTTCTTT.

This clonotype was seen many times. V is TRBV28 and J is TRBJ1-3; 9 positions agree with TRBD1. This CDR3 spans 15 amino acids. J lost 0 bases, V lost 5 bases, and 2 bases had no gene match. Germline V lookup: CDR1 MDHEN, CDR2 SYDVKM. The CDR3: CASSTGGVSGNTIYF. In nucleotides, the CDR3 is TGTGCCAGCAGTACAGGGGGCGTCTCTGGAAACACCATATATTTT.

In DNA form, the CDR3 reads TGTGCCAGCAGCTTATATCGAGGGGGCACTGAAGCTTTCTTT. Its protein is CASSLYRGGTEAFF. The chain couples TRBV7-6 to TRBJ1-1; D may be TRBD1 (6 bases). The ends were cut back, 2 bases at V and 4 bases at J, with 11 bases in the middle. The CDR3 consists of 14 residues. In germline, CDR1 is SGHVS, CDR2 FNYEAQ.

About this clonotype: This may arise from a read error, as a much more abundant clone is one base away. The J gene is TRBJ1-2, the V gene TRBV9; TRBD1 matches at 9 bases. The CDR3 covers 14 residues. The germline V gene has CDR1 SGDLS and CDR2 YYNGEE. The CDR3 spells CTSSVGDRVYGYTF. The CDR3 nucleotides are TGTACCAGCAGCGTAGGGGACAGGGTTTATGGCTACACCTTC.

V and J are TRBV3-1 and TRBJ2-4; no reliable D call. V dropped 4 bases and J dropped 8 bases, with 18 bases sitting between them. Germline CDR1 is LGHDT and CDR2 is YNNKEL (reference sequence). This CDR3 is built from 15 residues. Written as DNA, the CDR3 is TGTGCCAGCAGCCGTCCAGGTGCACCTCGGGACATTCAGTACTTC. Its protein product is CASSRPGAPRDIQYF. Supplemented by reference TRBV3-1 and TRBJ2-4, the full variable domain reads DTAVSQTPKYLVTQMGNDKSIKCEQNLGHDTMYWYKQDSKKFLKIMFSYNNKELIINETVPNRFSPKSPDKAHLNLHINSLELGDSAVYFCASSRPGAPRDIQYFGAGTRLSVL.

This rearrangement joins TRBV2 to TRBJ2-2; D is ambiguous. Germline V gives CDR1 SNHLY, CDR2 FYNNEI. Trimming shortened V by 11 bases and J by 0 bases, and 13 bases separated the two germline ends. CDR3 length equals 14 residues. This chain's CDR3 is CAGNKEPNTGELFF. The CDR3 DNA reads as TGTGCCGGAAACAAGGAGCCGAACACCGGGGAGCTGTTTTTT.

This clonotype was detected ten times or more. The rearrangement links TRBV27 to TRBJ2-7; 9 nucleotides line up with TRBD2. J lost 2 bases, V lost 4 bases, and 6 bases had no gene match. This CDR3 has 15 residues. The germline V gene has CDR1 MNHEY and CDR2 SMNVEV (reference sequence). The CDR3 coding sequence is TGTGCCAGCAGTTCCCTGACTAGCGGTACCTACGAGCAGTACTTC. Amino acid sequence: CASSSLTSGTYEQYF.

In its sample, this clonotype was seen a few times. CDR3 protein: CASSMYRTSSSGANVLTF. Here the CDR3 DNA reads TGTGCCAGTAGTATGTATCGGACTAGCTCTTCTGGGGCCAACGTCCTGACTTTC. This sequence joins TRBV19 and TRBJ2-6; 8 bases align to TRBD2. V lost 3 bases and J lost 1; bases outside the gene matches: 8. The CDR3 totals 18 residues. Per germline, CDR1 LNHDA and CDR2 SQIVND (reference sequence).

At least ten counts were recorded for this clonotype. This sequence joins TRBV18 and TRBJ2-1; the match to TRBD1 covers 8 bases. Germline-derived CDR1 and CDR2 are KGHSH and LQKENI. J gave up 4 bases and V 0 bases, and 2 bases lay outside the gene matches. The length of the CDR3 is 15 residues. Here the CDR3 DNA reads TGTGCCAGCTCACCACCGGACAGGGTTTACAATGAGCAGTTCTTC. Residues: CASSPPDRVYNEQFF.

V gene TRBV7-2 combines with J gene TRBJ2-7; D is unclear. The CDR3 is made up of 15 amino acids. Deletions cut 1 base from V and 2 bases from J, with 12 bases between. Germline loops: CDR1 SGHTA, CDR2 FQGNSA. The CDR3 sequence is CASSLVLGFAYEQYF. CDR3 in DNA: TGTGCCAGCAGCTTAGTACTGGGGTTCGCCTACGAGCAGTACTTC.